Listed here are 11 T cell receptor beta chains from one sample, sequenced in a study of regulatory T cells in long-lasting Graves disease. Sample time point: newly diagnosed GD, antithyroid drugs for less than 3 months. Preparation of the TCR library used RNA extracted from PBMCs. HTBI primers from iRepertoire and Arm-PCR of CDR3 regions yielded the TCR beta libraries. MiXCR, applied by TCRdb to the multiplex PCR reads, yields one record per CDR3 protein. The sample contains 200,000 to 250,000 distinct CDR3 sequences, 15% to 20% of which appear only once. The specimen comprised peripheral blood mononuclear cells (PBMCs), sampled at new diagnosis, from a patient treated with antithyroid drugs. All receptors derive from a female donor with Graves disease.

Concerning this clonotype: This clone may be a read error of a much larger clone one base away. The chain recombines TRBV7-2 with TRBJ2-1, with D tentatively TRBD2 (6 bases). CDR3 length: 15 amino acids. The V end was cut by 4 bases, the J end by 2 bases, with 12 bases between. Looked up from germline, CDR1 is SGHTA and CDR2 is FQGNSA. CDR3 sequence (DNA): TGTACCAGCAGCTACAATAGCGGAACCTACAATGAGCAGTTCTTC. The encoded protein is CTSSYNSGTYNEQFF.

This clonotype appeared once. The V call is TRBV2, the J call TRBJ2-7, with D possibly TRBD1 on 5 matching bases. The CDR3 extends over 15 amino acids. Germline V gene sequence: CDR1 SNHLY, CDR2 FYNNEI. V lost 3 bases, J lost 0 bases, and 12 bases lay in between. Here the CDR3 reads CASSEGLMSSYEQYF. DNA for the CDR3: TGTGCCAGCAGTGAGGGGCTGATGAGCTCCTACGAGCAGTACTTC. Looking up the rest from reference TRBV2 and TRBJ2-7 gives the full variable domain: EPEVTQTPSHQVTQMGQEVILRCVPISNHLYFYWYRQILGQKVEFLVSFYNNEISEKSEIFDDQFSVERPDGSNFTLKIRSTKLEDSAMYFCASSEGLMSSYEQYFGPGTRLTVT.

V and J are TRBV9 and TRBJ2-1, with 9 bases fitting TRBD2. Losses at the gene ends were 0 bases for V and 4 bases for J; bases not matched to a gene: 8. Germline CDR1 SGDLS, CDR2 YYNGEE. CDR3 size: 17 residues. CDR3 coding DNA: TGTGCCAGCAGCGTAGACAGACTAGCGGAACAATACAATGAGCAGTTCTTC. This translates into CASSVDRLAEQYNEQFF. Supplemented by reference TRBV9 and TRBJ2-1, the full variable domain reads DSGVTQTPKHLITATGQRVTLRCSPRSGDLSVYWYQQSLDQGLQFLIQYYNGEERAKGNILERFSAQQFPDLHSELNLSSLELGDSALYFCASSVDRLAEQYNEQFFGPGTRLTVL.

There are many counts of this clonotype. The chain carries TRBV13 and TRBJ2-3; the match to TRBD2 covers 8 bases. CDR1 and CDR2 from the germline V gene are PRHDT and FYEKMQ (reference sequence). The trim removed 3 bases at V and 7 bases at J, leaving 6 bases unmatched. CDR3 length: 14 amino acids. The CDR3, as DNA: TGTGCCAGCAGCTTCGGAGCGGGAGCGAATACGCAGTATTTT. This translates into CASSFGAGANTQYF.

The chain is built from TRBV12-3 or TRBV12-4 and TRBJ2-3; tentatively, D is TRBD2 (6 bases). The ends were cut back, 3 bases at V and 1 base at J, with 11 bases in the middle. The CDR3 contains 15 residues. CDR3 region: CASSLTGVGTDTQYF. In DNA form, the CDR3 reads TGTGCCAGCAGTTTGACGGGAGTCGGCACAGATACGCAGTATTTT.

This clonotype was recorded once. The chain links TRBV2 to TRBJ1-6, with TRBD1 matching 8 bases. CDR3 length: 12 residues. The V gene end was trimmed by 4 bases and the J gene end by 19 bases; junction bases not matched to a gene: 9. Looked up from germline, CDR1 is SNHLY and CDR2 is FYNNEI. CDR3: CASSADRAVFHF. The CDR3 bases are TGTGCCAGCAGTGCGGACAGGGCTGTTTTTCACTTT.

This clonotype has a count of ten or more. CDR3 bases: TGCGCCAGCAGCCAGGCCGGGGGCTGGGCCGAGCAGTACTTC. Translated: CASSQAGGWAEQYF. The rearrangement links TRBV4-1 to TRBJ2-7; D is perhaps TRBD1 or TRBD2 (6 bases each). The CDR3 totals 14 residues. The germline V gene encodes CDR1 MGHRA and CDR2 YSYEKL. V lost 3 bases and J 6 bases, leaving 15 bases between the germline ends.

This clonotype was detected ten times or more. This rearrangement joins TRBV7-9 to TRBJ2-5, with D possibly being TRBD1 or TRBD2 (6 bases each). The germline V and J ends were trimmed by 5 bases and 5 bases, with 18 bases remaining between them. The CDR3 sequence is 15 residues long. Germline V CDR1 and CDR2: SEHNR, FQNEAQ (reference sequence). CDR3 DNA: TGTGCCAGCAGCCGCTGGGGATTAGGGGGGGAGACCCAGTACTTC. It translates to CASSRWGLGGETQYF.

The V and J genes are TRBV6-1 and TRBJ2-5; the D gene is possibly TRBD1 (7 bases). There are 14 residues in the CDR3. The germline V gene has CDR1 MNHNS and CDR2 SASEGT. V dropped 5 bases and J dropped 5 bases, with 15 bases sitting between them. Here the CDR3 DNA reads TGTGCCAGCAGTCTGTTGACAGGGAGGGAGACCCAGTACTTC. Its protein is CASSLLTGRETQYF.

This clonotype was counted at least ten times. This chain links TRBV24-1 with TRBJ2-1; 14 nucleotides line up with TRBD2. Trimming took 5 bases from V and 9 from J; bases not matched to a gene: 8. The CDR3 is 16 residues long. Germline assignment: CDR1 KGHDR and CDR2 SFDVKD. The chain's CDR3 is CATSGGTSGRMVEQFF. The CDR3 DNA reads as TGTGCCACCAGTGGGGGGACTAGCGGGAGAATGGTTGAGCAGTTCTTC.

This clonotype was counted ten times or more. The chain links TRBV20-1 to TRBJ2-7; TRBD1 matches 8 bases. Germline values: CDR1 DFQATT, CDR2 SNEGSKA (reference sequence). Losses at the gene ends were 5 bases for V and 2 bases for J; bases not matched to a gene: 11. CDR3 length equals 15 residues. As DNA, the CDR3 is TGCAGTGCTGGACCCTTGACAGGGGCACCCTACGAGCAGTACTTC. Translated: CSAGPLTGAPYEQYF.